Below are 31 T cell receptor beta chains sequenced from a single sample in a study of early T cells in non-severe SARS-CoV-2 infection. One entry per CDR3 protein, called by TCRdb with MiXCR from the 5' RACE reads. The profile shows about 49,000 distinct CDR3 sequences, about 4% of them singletons. Sequencing was performed on whole blood. All receptors come from an adult who was a healthcare worker with PCR-confirmed SARS-CoV-2 infection or an uninfected control (not recorded which).

This clonotype has a count of ten or more. This chain uses TRBV27 with TRBJ2-7; 7 nucleotides match TRBD2. The germline CDR1 and CDR2 sequences are MNHEY and SMNVEV (reference sequence). Losses at the gene ends were 6 bases for V and 5 bases for J; bases not matched to a gene: 10. The CDR3 is made up of 14 amino acids. The CDR3 DNA sequence: TGTGCCAGCAGCCCCAGCGGGAACCTGGACGAGCAGTACTTC. It is translated as CASSPSGNLDEQYF.

The chain has TRBV20-1 and TRBJ1-3; D not resolved. Germline CDR1 DFQATT, CDR2 SNEGSKA (reference sequence). Trimming pared 2 bases from V and 0 bases from J, leaving 5 bases between. The length of the CDR3 is 13 residues. The CDR3, as DNA: TGCAGTGCTAGACAGAGCTCTGGAAACACCATATATTTT. Translation: CSARQSSGNTIYF.

V is TRBV10-3 and J is TRBJ2-1; 9 nucleotides align to TRBD2. CDR3 size: 15 residues. The ends lost 4 bases at V and 5 bases at J; junction bases unmatched: 6. CDR1 ENHRY and CDR2 SYGVKD come from the germline V gene. The CDR3, as DNA: TGTGCCATCAGTGGTAGTAGCGGGGGAAACAATGAGCAGTTCTTC. It codes for CAISGSSGGNNEQFF.

Ten or more counts support this clonotype. The J gene is TRBJ2-1, the V gene TRBV3-1; TRBD1 matches at 12 bases. This CDR3 is built from 16 residues. Losses at the gene ends were 1 base for V and 7 bases for J; bases not matched to a gene: 5. Looked up from germline, CDR1 is LGHDT and CDR2 is YNNKEL (reference sequence). CDR3 amino acids: CASSQAWGQGANEQFF. CDR3 bases: TGTGCCAGCAGCCAAGCCTGGGGACAGGGGGCGAATGAGCAGTTCTTC.

This clonotype has at least ten counts. CDR3 coding DNA: TGTGCCAGCAGCTTATTCCCAGGACAGGAGACCCAGTACTTC. Its translation: CASSLFPGQETQYF. The chain combines TRBV7-3 with TRBJ2-5, with D perhaps matching TRBD1 (6 bases). Germline-derived CDR1 and CDR2 are SGHTA and FQGTGA. Trimming took 2 bases from V and 5 from J, leaving 12 bases between them. The CDR3 spans 14 residues.

This clonotype was recorded many times. This chain connects TRBV19 to TRBJ2-1, with 10 nucleotides matching TRBD2. V shed 5 bases, J shed 5 bases, and the junction held 9 bases outside the gene matches. The CDR3 length is 16 residues. The germline V gene encodes CDR1 LNHDA and CDR2 SQIVND (reference sequence). The DNA of the CDR3 is TGTGCCAGTAGTCCTACCTCAGCGGGGGGGAACAATGAGCAGTTCTTC. This codes for CASSPTSAGGNNEQFF.

The V and J genes are TRBV7-6 and TRBJ2-7; the match to TRBD1 covers 10 bases. The CDR3 has 15 residues. Trimming removed 5 bases from V and 0 bases from J; junction bases left unmatched: 4. In germline, CDR1 is SGHVS, CDR2 FNYEAQ. DNA of the CDR3: TGTGCCAGCAGCCCCAGACAGGGGGCCTCCTACGAGCAGTACTTC. It translates to CASSPRQGASYEQYF.

The V and J genes are TRBV10-1 and TRBJ2-7; D gene unclear. Germline CDR1 is WNHNN and CDR2 is SYGVQD (reference sequence). Trimming pared 0 bases from V and 6 bases from J, leaving 9 bases between. This CDR3 is built from 13 residues. Here the CDR3 reads CASSESALSEQYF. Written as DNA, the CDR3 is TGCGCCAGCAGTGAGTCTGCGCTATCCGAGCAGTACTTC.

This clonotype was observed at least ten times. V is TRBV19 and J is TRBJ1-5; D is uncertain. The germline V gene encodes CDR1 LNHDA and CDR2 SQIVND (reference sequence). There are 14 residues in the CDR3. Trimming took 6 bases from V and 0 from J, leaving 9 bases between them. The CDR3 DNA is TGTGCCAGTAGCCCAGCTTATAGCAATCAGCCCCAGCATTTT. It specifies CASSPAYSNQPQHF. The whole variable domain, remainder taken from reference TRBV19 and TRBJ1-5, is DGGITQSPKYLFRKEGQNVTLSCEQNLNHDAMYWYRQDPGQGLRLIYYSQIVNDFQKGDIAEGYSVSREKKESFPLTVTSAQKNPTAFYLCASSPAYSNQPQHFGDGTRLSIL.

This clonotype was detected ten times or more. The genes are TRBV20-1 and TRBJ2-5; maybe TRBD2 (6 bases). This CDR3 is built from 13 residues. Trimming took 6 bases from V and 5 from J, leaving 16 bases between them. CDR1 is DFQATT and CDR2 is SNEGSKA in the germline V gene (reference sequence). The CDR3 nucleotides are TGCAGTGCCTCGGGACTCTGGGGGGAGACCCAGTACTTC. It translates to CSASGLWGETQYF.

This clonotype was seen at least ten times. The gene calls are TRBV7-9 and TRBJ1-1, with TRBD1 as a possible D gene (6 bases). Germline V lookup: CDR1 SEHNR, CDR2 FQNEAQ (reference sequence). The CDR3 is 12 residues long. V shed 5 bases and J shed 8 bases, with 12 bases lying between them. The CDR3 region has the DNA TGTGCCAGCAGCCCAAAAGGGGGGGAAGCTTTCTTT. Translating gives CASSPKGGEAFF. Based on the CDR3 plus reference TRBV7-9 and TRBJ1-1, the full variable domain is DTGVSQNPRHKITKRGQNVTFRCDPISEHNRLYWYRQTLGQGPEFLTYFQNEAQLEKSRLLSDRFSAERPKGSFSTLEIQRTEQGDSAMYLCASSPKGGEAFFGQGTRLTVV.

The chain has TRBV14 and TRBJ2-5, with TRBD2 identical over 9 bases. CDR3 length: 15 residues. J lost 7 bases, V lost 1 base, and 7 bases had no gene match. Germline V gene sequence: CDR1 SGHDN, CDR2 FVKESK. This chain's CDR3 is CASSQALAGMATQYF. In DNA form, the CDR3 reads TGTGCCAGCAGCCAAGCCCTAGCGGGAATGGCGACCCAGTACTTC.

This clonotype has ten or more counts. The J gene is TRBJ2-1, the V gene TRBV10-1, with D hard to call. Trimming removed 6 bases from V and 0 bases from J, with 15 bases in between. CDR1 and CDR2 (germline): WNHNN, SYGVQD (reference sequence). There are 16 residues in the CDR3. As DNA, the CDR3 is TGCGCCAGCAGGAAAGACAACCCAAGCTCCTACAATGAGCAGTTCTTC. Translating it yields CASRKDNPSSYNEQFF.

This clonotype has just a few counts. The chain combines TRBV6-5 with TRBJ2-1, with D perhaps TRBD1 (6 bases). Germline V lookup: CDR1 MNHEY, CDR2 SVGAGI. V was cut by 6 bases and J by 2 bases, with 11 bases left in between. This CDR3 has 14 residues. The CDR3 DNA follows: TGTGCCAGCAGGCGACGGGACACCTACAATGAGCAGTTCTTC. It translates to CASRRRDTYNEQFF.

This clonotype was detected ten times or more. The chain couples TRBV9 to TRBJ2-7; no clear D. V was cut by 0 bases and J by 7 bases, with 11 bases left in between. The CDR3 covers 13 residues. Germline values: CDR1 SGDLS, CDR2 YYNGEE. In nucleotides, the CDR3 is TGTGCCAGCAGCGTAGACCTCAGGATGGAGCAGTACTTC. Amino acids: CASSVDLRMEQYF.

This clonotype has only a few counts. CDR3 loop: CASSFSGGAGELFF. The DNA for the CDR3 is TGTGCCAGCAGCTTTAGCGGGGGAGCCGGGGAGCTGTTTTTT. V usage is TRBV11-2 and J usage is TRBJ2-2, with TRBD2 identical over 9 bases. CDR3 length equals 14 residues. Losses at the gene ends were 3 bases for V and 6 bases for J; bases not matched to a gene: 2. CDR1 SGHAT and CDR2 FQNNGV come from the germline V gene.

To note about this clonotype: A read error may explain this, as a much larger clone is one base away. The V gene is TRBV2, the J gene TRBJ2-7, with 7 bases fitting TRBD2. This CDR3 is 15 amino acids long. Germline V gene sequence: CDR1 SNHLY, CDR2 FYNNEI. CDR3 in DNA: TGTACCAGCAGTCTCATTCCGGGGGGTAACTACGAGCAGTACTTC. Its protein is CTSSLIPGGNYEQYF.

This clonotype came up many times. This sequence joins TRBV6-5 and TRBJ2-7; 10 positions agree with TRBD2. J was trimmed by 6 bases and V by 2 bases; bases with no gene match: 10. Germline loops: CDR1 MNHEY, CDR2 SVGAGI. This CDR3 is 16 amino acids long. CDR3 amino acids: CASSYGRGSGGFEQYF. As DNA, the CDR3 is TGTGCCAGCAGTTACGGGCGAGGTAGCGGGGGGTTCGAGCAGTACTTC.

This clonotype was seen ten or more times. J is TRBJ2-7 and V is TRBV7-3; D not resolved. The CDR3 totals 15 residues. Germline assignment: CDR1 SGHTA and CDR2 FQGTGA. The V end was cut by 6 bases, the J end by 2 bases, with 17 bases between. Here the CDR3 DNA reads TGTGCCAGCAGTATCAAGGTAGGGCCGACCTACGAGCAGTACTTC. This translates into CASSIKVGPTYEQYF. The whole variable domain, filled in from reference TRBV7-3 and TRBJ2-7, reads GAGVSQTPSNKVTEKGKYVELRCDPISGHTALYWYRQSLGQGPEFLIYFQGTGAADDSGLPNDRFFAVRPEGSVSTLKIQRTERGDSAVYLCASSIKVGPTYEQYFGPGTRLTVT.

This clonotype was counted ten times or more. The rearrangement links TRBV4-3 to TRBJ2-7; D may be TRBD1 (5 bases). The length of the CDR3 is 17 residues. The V end lost 0 bases, the J end lost 1 base, and 16 bases lay between the germline ends. The germline CDR1 and CDR2 sequences are LGHNA and YSLEER. The CDR3 protein is CASSQEITTGYSYEQYF. CDR3 DNA: TGCGCCAGCAGCCAAGAGATAACTACAGGTTATTCCTACGAGCAGTACTTC.

This clonotype occurred many times. The chain carries TRBV4-2 and TRBJ1-3, with unresolved D. Germline V CDR1 and CDR2: LGHNA, YNFKEQ. CDR3 length: 14 residues. The V gene lost 1 base and the J gene lost 1 base, with 5 bases spanning the gap. CDR3 region: CASSQVGSGNTIYF. Here the CDR3 DNA reads TGTGCCAGCAGCCAAGTGGGGTCTGGAAACACCATATATTTT.

This clonotype was seen at least ten times. The V gene is TRBV7-3, the J gene TRBJ2-6; no clear D gene. Germline V gene sequence: CDR1 SGHTA, CDR2 FQGTGA. The CDR3 covers 17 residues. The V end lost 5 bases, the J end lost 2 bases, and 16 bases lay between the germline ends. The CDR3 DNA reads as TGTGCCAGCAGCGAAAGGGAACGGTATACTGGGGCCAACGTCCTGACTTTC. Translation: CASSERERYTGANVLTF.

The table lists this clonotype with many counts. The V call is TRBV9, the J call TRBJ2-7; D is perhaps TRBD1 or TRBD2 (5 bases each). V gave up 4 bases and J gave up 7 bases, with 21 bases separating them. The CDR3 runs to 15 residues. Germline CDR1 SGDLS, CDR2 YYNGEE. The chain's CDR3 is CASSPRDRLDTEQYF. The CDR3 DNA sequence: TGTGCCAGCAGCCCCCGGGACCGCCTAGACACGGAGCAGTACTTC.

This clonotype was counted at least ten times. This chain uses TRBV9 with TRBJ2-7; D perhaps matches TRBD2 (5 bases). Germline CDR1 SGDLS, CDR2 YYNGEE. This CDR3 contains 14 residues. The V gene lost 4 bases and the J gene lost 0 bases, with 11 bases spanning the gap. In DNA form, the CDR3 reads TGTGCCAGCAGCCCGGGGTCCAACTCCTACGAGCAGTACTTC. Translated, it gives CASSPGSNSYEQYF.

This clonotype was picked up many times. The V and J genes are TRBV5-6 and TRBJ2-3; D unclear. CDR1 SGHDT and CDR2 YYEEEE come from the germline V gene. The CDR3 spans 16 residues. Trimming cost V 0 bases and J 0 bases, with 11 bases left between them. In nucleotides, the CDR3 is TGTGCCAGCAGCTTGGGGTCTCGGATAAGCACAGATACGCAGTATTTT. Encoded protein: CASSLGSRISTDTQYF.

This clonotype was seen many times. The rearrangement joins TRBV7-3 to TRBJ2-3, with D maybe TRBD2 (6 bases). Trimming stripped 8 bases from V and 9 bases from J, with 24 bases between. CDR1 and CDR2 (germline): SGHTA, FQGTGA. The CDR3 spans 15 residues. The CDR3 region is CASSPGTGTLGTQYF. Written as DNA, the CDR3 is TGTGCCAGCTCCCCAGGGACTGGGACCTTAGGAACGCAGTATTTT.

There are many counts of this clonotype. The DNA of the CDR3 is TGTGCCACCGCAGCCTACAATGAGCAGTTCTTC. It specifies CATAAYNEQFF. The chain joins TRBV24-1 to TRBJ2-1; no definite D call. CDR1 KGHDR and CDR2 SFDVKD come from the germline V gene. This CDR3 is 11 amino acids long. V gave up 9 bases and J gave up 2 bases, with 4 bases separating them.

This clonotype was counted at least ten times. The chain joins TRBV7-6 to TRBJ2-2; no reliable D call. V shed 5 bases and J shed 6 bases, with 13 bases lying between them. Germline lookup yields CDR1 SGHVS and CDR2 FNYEAQ. The CDR3 spans 14 residues. CDR3 sequence: CASSPSGVSGELFF. The CDR3 DNA reads TGTGCCAGCAGCCCGTCAGGAGTATCCGGGGAGCTGTTTTTT.

Many counts were recorded for this clonotype. The V and J genes are TRBV7-2 and TRBJ2-4; tentative D call: TRBD2 (5 bases). Trimming took off 3 bases at V and 1 base at J, with 13 bases between the two ends. Germline-derived CDR1 and CDR2 are SGHTA and FQGNSA. This CDR3 spans 16 amino acids. In DNA form, the CDR3 reads TGTGCCAGCAGCTTGCGGGTTAGGGCGGCCAAAAACATTCAGTACTTC. Translated, it gives CASSLRVRAAKNIQYF. The variable domain in full, completed from reference TRBV7-2 and TRBJ2-4, reads GAGVSQSPSNKVTEKGKDVELRCDPISGHTALYWYRQSLGQGLEFLIYFQGNSAPDKSGLPSDRFSAERTGGSVSTLTIQRTQQEDSAVYLCASSLRVRAAKNIQYFGAGTRLSVL.

Ten or more counts support this clonotype. This chain uses TRBV19 with TRBJ2-7, with D perhaps given as TRBD1 or TRBD2 (5 bases each). Trimming left V 5 bases short and J 0 bases short, with 14 bases between. From germline, CDR1 is LNHDA and CDR2 SQIVND (reference sequence). The length of the CDR3 is 15 residues. The CDR3 region has the DNA TGTGCCAGTAGTTCAACTTGGGACGTCTCCTACGAGCAGTACTTC. As protein: CASSSTWDVSYEQYF.

This clonotype was seen ten or more times. V and J are TRBV4-2 and TRBJ2-1; no reliable D call. From germline, CDR1 is LGHNA and CDR2 YNFKEQ. V was clipped by 8 bases and J by 5 bases, with 19 bases between them. This CDR3 contains 15 residues. CDR3 protein: CASRKRRTANNEQFF. In DNA, the CDR3 is TGTGCCAGCCGGAAGAGAAGAACAGCAAACAATGAGCAGTTCTTC.